This section outlines one TCR beta chain sequence together with its context. Its antigen remains unidentified. The V gene lost 5 bases and the J gene lost 9 bases, with 20 bases spanning the gap. Germline V gene sequence: CDR1 SGHVS, CDR2 FQNEAQ. There are 14 residues in the CDR3. The data belong to a study of cytomegalovirus exposure and HLA in healthy donors. Whole-study findings and limits: Rare sequences made up most TCRs, while some public TCRs were found in many donors. According to the study, 150 to 200 TCR beta chains were cytomegalovirus-associated.

Clones were read by immunoSEQ multiplex PCR, and TCRdb kept only the in-frame ones, dropping some. The sample lists tens of thousands of clones, over 85% occurring once. The genes are TRBV7-8 and TRBJ2-7; tentatively, D is TRBD2 (6 bases). The sequenced sample consisted of PBMCs. This clonotype originated in a woman aged 18-29 years in good health and CMV-seronegative. The CDR3 spells CASSPPAGTPAQYF. The DNA of the CDR3 is TGTGCCAGCAGCCCCCCAGCCGGGACTCCTGCGCAGTACTTC.